This T cell receptor (beta chain) was identified in a study of blood T cell repertoires in COVID-19 (dated by TCRdb to 2018 to 2020). Regarding the complete study: Samples covering the acute and convalescent phases of COVID-19 were provided by collaborators in the United States, Italy and Spain. The material from the prospective study consisted of cDNA or gDNA derived from T cells, B-cell-depleted T cells, or PBMCs. Deeply sampled blood TCRbeta repertoires from subjects exposed to, actively infected with, or recovered from COVID-19 were included in the dataset. The repertoires were released in a freely available public database meant as a resource for research on the immune response to SARS-CoV-2. The samples were drawn from two sources: the first 160 participants of the ongoing ImmuneRACE study, and some 1,300 subjects contributed by 6 global collaborators. A de-identified subject ID, COVID-19 status, age in years and sex were almost always included in the sample metadata. Where HLA class I and class II types were available, the types were taken from metadata supplied by the sample provider, not from assay-based typing. The research as a whole found: How much clinical and demographic metadata was included differed by source and by participant, and the metadata was provided uncurated.

A remark on this clone: Its antigen is currently not known. Within one base of it there is no much larger clone, and no base qualities were kept.

TCRbeta CDR3 regions were amplified from genomic DNA by means of the immunoSEQ Assay, a bias-controlled multiplex PCR. As for the authors' bioinformatics: Within the assay, amplification of reference gene primers was used to estimate how many nucleated cells each sample contained. Sequence reads were collapsed and filtered to measure the absolute abundance of every unique TCRbeta CDR3 rearrangement. For each sample, productive Simpson clonality was calculated as the square root of Simpson's diversity index over productive rearrangements. TCRdb carries this immuneACCESS record with in-frame sequences only. Its versions omit some clonotypes, under half of them owing to an unresolved V gene in the studies checked, with the rest unexplained. That table gives V, J and clone size, and the DNA gave D and trimming. In this sample the table shows roughly 30,000 clones, about two thirds of which occur a single time. The ten most abundant clones make up 20% to 25% of the sample.

The collaborating institutions used their own protocols to collect whole blood in K2EDTA tubes. For TCRbeta analysis, collaborators shipped samples as frozen whole blood, isolated PBMCs, or DNA extracted from either of those sample types. V was cut back by 4 bases and J by 10 bases, leaving a gap of 24 bases between them. The CDR3 covers 16 residues, taking in both the cysteine and the phenylalanine. Of all the DNA, just the CDR3 is kept, 48 bases in frame from base 1. CDR1 MGHRA and CDR2 YSYEKL are derived from the germline V gene. This sequence uses TRBV4-1 and TRBJ2-3; TRBD2 is perhaps the D gene, given 6 matching bases. Specimen: peripheral blood. This receptor was taken from a boy younger than 10 with active or convalescent COVID-19. Here is the DNA: TGCGCCAGCAGCCGACTAGTATTCTTTGCCATGGATGCGCAGTATTTT. Its protein reads: CASSRLVFFAMDAQYF.